A single sample is the source of the 5 T cell receptor beta chains below, sequenced in a study of blood T cell repertoires in COVID-19. Using immunoSEQ multiplex PCR, the repertoire was profiled, and TCRdb retains in-frame clones only, with some absent. The repertoire holds 150,000 or so clones, with about four fifths as singletons. Sequencing was carried out using PBMCs or T cells enriched from blood (not recorded which). These receptors were taken from a man aged 50-59 years who had recovered from COVID-19.

In nucleotides, the CDR3 is TGTGCCAGCAGCTCCGGACAGTTCTACGAGCAGTACTTC. It codes for CASSSGQFYEQYF. The chain carries TRBV5-4 and TRBJ2-7; perhaps TRBD1 as D (6 bases). Deletions cut 3 bases from V and 3 bases from J, with 10 bases between. The CDR3 spans 13 residues. Germline V lookup: CDR1 SGHNT, CDR2 YYREEE (reference sequence). Combining the CDR3 with reference TRBV5-4 and TRBJ2-7 gives the whole variable domain ETGVTQSPTHLIKTRGQQVTLRCSSQSGHNTVSWYQQALGQGPQFIFQYYREEENGRGNFPPRFSGLQFPNYSSELNVNALELDDSALYLCASSSGQFYEQYFGPGTRLTVT.

The chain recombines TRBV4-1 with TRBJ1-5; D uncertain. The V gene lost 2 bases and the J gene lost 4 bases, with 9 bases spanning the gap. Germline CDR1 is MGHRA and CDR2 is YSYEKL. This CDR3 spans 14 amino acids. This CDR3 reads CASSQKPGNQPQHF. DNA for the CDR3: TGCGCCAGCAGCCAAAAGCCGGGGAATCAGCCCCAGCATTTT.

J is TRBJ2-3 and V is TRBV27; the D is unclear. With 6 bases removed from V and 2 bases from J, the gap between germline ends came to 9 bases. The CDR3 extends over 13 amino acids. Germline values: CDR1 MNHEY, CDR2 SMNVEV (reference sequence). CDR3 DNA: TGTGCCAGCAGCCCCATCAACACAGATACGCAGTATTTT. Protein: CASSPINTDTQYF.

This sequence joins TRBV19 and TRBJ2-3; 10 bases map to TRBD2. The germline V gene has CDR1 LNHDA and CDR2 SQIVND (reference sequence). CDR3 length: 19 amino acids. The trim removed 3 bases at V and 0 bases at J, leaving 12 bases unmatched. The CDR3 region has the DNA TGTGCCAGTAGTATCGAAGCGGGGGGGTTACTTACTAGCACAGATACGCAGTATTTT. Translating it yields CASSIEAGGLLTSTDTQYF.

The rearrangement joins TRBV6-2 or TRBV6-3 to TRBJ1-1; D call uncertain. Trimming removed 2 bases at V and 1 base at J, with 5 bases between. Germline V gene data show CDR1 as MNHEY and CDR2 as SVGEGT. The CDR3 extends over 13 amino acids. Here the CDR3 reads CASSYIGNTEAFF. The DNA for the CDR3 is TGTGCCAGCAGTTACATCGGGAACACTGAAGCTTTCTTT.